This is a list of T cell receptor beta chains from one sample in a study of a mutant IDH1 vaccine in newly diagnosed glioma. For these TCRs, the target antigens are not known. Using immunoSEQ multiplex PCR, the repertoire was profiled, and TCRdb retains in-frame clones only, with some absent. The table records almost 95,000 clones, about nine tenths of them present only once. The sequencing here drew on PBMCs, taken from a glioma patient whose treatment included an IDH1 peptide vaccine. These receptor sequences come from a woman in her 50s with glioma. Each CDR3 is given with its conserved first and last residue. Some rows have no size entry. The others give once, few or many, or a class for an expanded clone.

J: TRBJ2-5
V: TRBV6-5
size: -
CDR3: CASSYRTVKETQYF

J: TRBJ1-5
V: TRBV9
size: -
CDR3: CASSVAGQGNQPQHF

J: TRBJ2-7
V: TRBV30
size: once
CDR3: CAWSPGDPGEQYF

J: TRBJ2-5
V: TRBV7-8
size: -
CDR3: CASSLRAGTGETQYF

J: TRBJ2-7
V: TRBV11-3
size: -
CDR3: CASSPGTGRVEQYF

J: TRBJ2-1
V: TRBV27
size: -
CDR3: CASSLAGSSYNEQFF

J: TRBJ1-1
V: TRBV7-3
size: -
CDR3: CASSLNGPTEAFF

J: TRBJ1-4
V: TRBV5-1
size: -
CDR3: CASSLDGYTNEKLFF

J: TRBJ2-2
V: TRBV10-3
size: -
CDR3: CAIKQGAQNTGELFF

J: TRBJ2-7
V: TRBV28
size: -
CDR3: CASRDSEQYF

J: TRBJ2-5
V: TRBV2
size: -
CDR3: CASILLRDTGTSGGSQETQYF

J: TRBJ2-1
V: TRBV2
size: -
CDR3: CARAGTALSAGVKNEQFF

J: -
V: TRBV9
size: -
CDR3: CASSVGGVRVYEQYF

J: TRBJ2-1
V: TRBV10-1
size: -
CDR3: CASSEAPRVGEQFF

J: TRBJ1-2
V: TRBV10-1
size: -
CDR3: CASSLSRDRGYTF

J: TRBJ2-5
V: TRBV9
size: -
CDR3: CASSKSGLGETQYF

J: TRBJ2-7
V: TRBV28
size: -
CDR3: CASSKGQVTYEQYF